These T cell receptor beta chains were read from a single sample in a study of T and B cells in COVID-19 patients. TCRdb re-called the multiplex PCR reads with MiXCR, one entry per CDR3 protein. This table holds more than 20,000 distinct CDR3 sequences, less than 35% found once. The sequencing sample was made of blood. Every receptor here comes from a human donor who had recovered from COVID-19. Each CDR3 is given with its conserved first and last residue. Each record gives: J gene, clone size, V gene, D gene, CDR3 DNA, CDR3 protein. D genes are given only for firm matches. Not every row has a clone size; where given, it reads once, few, many or a size class.

TRBJ1-3	few	TRBV27	NA	TGTGCCAGCAGTTTATACCCCGGAAACACCATATATTTT	CASSLYPGNTIYF
TRBJ1-1	NA	TRBV4-3	TRBD1	TGCGCCAGCAGGTTGGGACAGGGAACGAGCACTGAAGCTTTCTTT	CASRLGQGTSTEAFF
TRBJ1-3	NA	TRBV12-3/TRBV12-4	NA	TGTGCCAGCCTGAAGTCAGGGTCTGGAAACACCATATATTTT	CASLKSGSGNTIYF
TRBJ2-1	NA	TRBV13	NA	TGTGCCAGCAGCTTAGGTCAGTACAATGAGCAGTTCTTC	CASSLGQYNEQFF
TRBJ2-3	NA	TRBV7-9	TRBD2	TGTGCCAGCAGTACGTCTAGCGGGAGGCCCCCTGGGTATTTT	CASSTSSGRPPGYF
TRBJ2-2	few	TRBV24-1	NA	TGTGCCACCAGTGATCCTAGCCTGGCTATCCGGAACACCGGGGAGCTGTTTTTT	CATSDPSLAIRNTGELFF
TRBJ2-2	NA	TRBV6-5	TRBD1	TGTGCCAGCATCGGTACGAAGGGGGCGGCCGGGGAGCTGTTTTTT	CASIGTKGAAGELFF
TRBJ1-4	once	TRBV9	NA	TGTGCCAGCAGCGTAGGTCAGTTTAATGAAAAACTGTTTTTT	CASSVGQFNEKLFF
TRBJ1-3	NA	TRBV6-6	NA	TGTGCCAGCAGTTACGCGTACTCTGGAAACACCATATATTTT	CASSYAYSGNTIYF
TRBJ1-5	few	TRBV27	TRBD1	TGTGCCAGGGAATCCGGACAGGGGAGCAATCAGCCCCAGCATTTT	CARESGQGSNQPQHF
TRBJ2-7	NA	TRBV27	NA	TGTGCCATCAGTGAGTCGATAGAATCCGGCGAGCAGTACTTC	CAISESIESGEQYF
TRBJ2-3	NA	TRBV11-1	NA	TGTGCCAGCAGCTTAGGATCTAGGGGGAGCTACACAGATACGCAGTATTTT	CASSLGSRGSYTDTQYF
TRBJ2-7	medium-sized	TRBV19	NA	TGTGCCAGTAGTATCGACCCCTACGAGCAGTACTTC	CASSIDPYEQYF
TRBJ2-1	few	TRBV20-1	NA	TGCAGTGCTAGTAAGGGGGTGGGATCGCAGTTCTTC	CSASKGVGSQFF
TRBJ2-5	NA	TRBV18	TRBD2	TGTGCCAGCTCACCCCCCCGGGGACTAGCGGGAGCGGAGACCCAGTACTTC	CASSPPRGLAGAETQYF
TRBJ1-1	NA	TRBV11-1	TRBD1	TGTGCCAGCAGCGATCGGCCAGGGGGGAGGAACACTGAAGCTTTCTTT	CASSDRPGGRNTEAFF
TRBJ2-1	NA	TRBV7-9	NA	TGTGCCAGCAGCTTAGTTACAGGGACCTACAATGAGCAGTTCTTC	CASSLVTGTYNEQFF
TRBJ1-2	NA	TRBV6-1	NA	TGTGCCAGCAGTGAAGGCCCGACAGTCAACTATGGCTACACCTTC	CASSEGPTVNYGYTF
TRBJ2-1	medium-sized	TRBV29-1	NA	TGCAGCGTTTCAGGAGGGCTACACAATGAGCAGTTCTTC	CSVSGGLHNEQFF
TRBJ1-1	few	TRBV6-5	NA	TGTGCCAGCAGAAACAGGGAGGCCCACACTGAAGCTTTCTTT	CASRNREAHTEAFF
TRBJ2-1	NA	TRBV6-5	TRBD1	TGTGCCAGCAGATGGTTGGGACAGGGCAACAATGAGCAGTTCTTC	CASRWLGQGNNEQFF
TRBJ2-3	medium-sized	TRBV15	NA	TGTGCCACCAGCAGGGACACAGTAGGGACGAATACGCAGTATTTT	CATSRDTVGTNTQYF
TRBJ2-7	few	TRBV6-5	TRBD2	TGTGCCAGCAATCCCTCCGGGACTAGCCTTTTCCACGAGCAGTACTTC	CASNPSGTSLFHEQYF
TRBJ2-2	NA	TRBV4-2	NA	TGCGCCAGCAGCCAACCAGCCACTAGTGCGTCCGGGGAGCTGTTTTTT	CASSQPATSASGELFF
TRBJ2-5	many	TRBV5-6	NA	TGTGCCAGCAGCCCGGACACAGGATGGGAGACCCAGTACTTC	CASSPDTGWETQYF
TRBJ1-1	few	TRBV19	NA	TGTGCCAGTAGTATGGGTAGGAGCACTGAAGCTTTCTTT	CASSMGRSTEAFF
TRBJ2-1	NA	TRBV6-5	TRBD2	TGTGCCAGCAGTTATACGGCGGGAGGAAGTTTCTACAATGAGCAGTTCTTC	CASSYTAGGSFYNEQFF
TRBJ2-1	many	TRBV15	TRBD1	TGTGCCACCAGCAGAGGTCCAGGACAGGGGGGAAATGAGCAGTTCTTC	CATSRGPGQGGNEQFF
TRBJ1-3	once	TRBV6-5	TRBD1	TGTGCCATCAGTGGGCAGGGGGTCGGCTCTGGAAACACCATATATTTT	CAISGQGVGSGNTIYF
TRBJ1-1	NA	TRBV21-1	NA	TGTGCCAGCAGCCCTGAAGCTTTCTTT	CASSPEAFF
TRBJ2-7	NA	TRBV6-2/TRBV6-3	NA	TGTGCCAGCAAGGGGGAACGGGGGCCATACGAGCAGTACTTC	CASKGERGPYEQYF
TRBJ2-7	many	TRBV12-3/TRBV12-4	TRBD2	TGTGCCACCCGACTAGCGGGGGCCAAGCAGTACTTC	CATRLAGAKQYF
TRBJ2-1	NA	TRBV5-5	TRBD2	TGTGCCAGCAGCCCCAGCTTTAGCGGGAGACATGAGCAGTTCTTC	CASSPSFSGRHEQFF
TRBJ2-5	NA	TRBV5-5	NA	TGTGCCAGCAGCTTGTCCACGGCGTGGGGATGGCAAGAGACCCAGTACTTC	CASSLSTAWGWQETQYF
TRBJ2-3	NA	TRBV27	TRBD2	TGTGCCAGCAGTCTGAGCGGGGGGGCAGGAGATACGCAGTATTTT	CASSLSGGAGDTQYF
TRBJ2-3	NA	TRBV15	NA	TGTGCCACCAGCAGAGCTACCCTCCACACAGATACGCAGTATTTT	CATSRATLHTDTQYF
TRBJ2-7	few	TRBV12-3/TRBV12-4	TRBD1	TGTGCCAGCAGTTTATTGGGGACAGGGGGGGTCTCCTACGAGCAGTACTTC	CASSLLGTGGVSYEQYF